This TCR beta chain is from a study of control samples from healthy donors and cancer patients. Some clones are missing from TCRdb's copy, which holds only in-frame ones; the method was immunoSEQ multiplex PCR. Here the sample spans approximately 70,000 clones, roughly 87% being singletons. The CDR3 extends over 15 amino acids. V shed 4 bases and J shed 0 bases, with 10 bases lying between them. Germline V lookup: CDR1 GTSNPN, CDR2 SVGIG (reference sequence). V usage is TRBV30 and J usage is TRBJ2-6; no reliable D call. This receptor was identified in a woman between 45 and 65 years old in good health. The sample comprised blood. The CDR3 sequence is CAWTGAFSGANVLTF. The CDR3 DNA follows: TGTGCCTGGACAGGCGCTTTCTCTGGGGCCAACGTCCTGACTTTC.